The clone carrying this TCR beta chain was observed once. No antigen is known for it. Some clones are missing from TCRdb's copy, which holds only in-frame ones; the method was immunoSEQ multiplex PCR. This sample yields fewer than 6,000 clones, of which 85% are seen a single time; more than 9.5% belongs to the top ten. These data originate in a study of chemoradiotherapy in HPV16-positive cancers. Study-wide findings and caveats: During treatment, candidate HPV-specific clones and E7-related motifs expanded in tumor. Only a couple of HPV16-positive patients supplied the functional HPV-specificity definition. HPV-responsive T-cell expansion during chemoradiotherapy was linked to improved recurrence-free survival in HPV16-positive patients.

Germline assignment: CDR1 SGHAT and CDR2 FQDESV (reference sequence). This CDR3 has 12 residues. V dropped 5 bases and J dropped 10 bases, with 15 bases sitting between them. Repeated repertoire sampling spanned the course of chemoradiotherapy. This TCR was sampled from a human donor with HPV-associated anogenital cancer. Sequenced material: tumor tissue, taken from a patient who underwent chemoradiotherapy. This chain joins TRBV11-1 and TRBJ2-7, with a possible D match to TRBD2 (5 bases). The CDR3 is CASSPRRGKQYF. The CDR3 DNA sequence: TGTGCCAGCAGCCCTCGCCGGGGTAAACAGTACTTC. The variable domain in full, with the rest retrieved from reference TRBV11-1 and TRBJ2-7, is EAEVAQSPRYKITEKSQAVAFWCDPISGHATLYWYRQILGQGPELLVQFQDESVVDDSQLPKDRFSAERLKGVDSTLKIQPAELGDSAMYLCASSPRRGKQYFGPGTRLTVT.